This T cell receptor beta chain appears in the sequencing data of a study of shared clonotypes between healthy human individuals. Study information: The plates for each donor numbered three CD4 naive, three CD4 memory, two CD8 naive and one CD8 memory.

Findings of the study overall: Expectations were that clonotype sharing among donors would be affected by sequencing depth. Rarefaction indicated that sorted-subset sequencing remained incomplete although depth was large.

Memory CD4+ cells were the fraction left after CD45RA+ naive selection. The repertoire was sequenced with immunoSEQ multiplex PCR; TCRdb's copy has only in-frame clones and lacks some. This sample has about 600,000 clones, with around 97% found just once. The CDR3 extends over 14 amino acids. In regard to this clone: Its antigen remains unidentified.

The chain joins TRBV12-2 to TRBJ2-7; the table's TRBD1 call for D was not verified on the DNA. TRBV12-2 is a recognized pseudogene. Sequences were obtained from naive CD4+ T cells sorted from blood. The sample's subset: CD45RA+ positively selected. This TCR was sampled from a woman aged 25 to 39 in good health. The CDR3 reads CASRADRDDYEQYF. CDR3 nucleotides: TGTGCAAGTCGCGCGGACAGGGACGACTACGAGCAGTACTTC.